This section outlines one TCR beta chain sequence together with its context. These data are taken from a study of control samples from healthy donors and cancer patients. Using immunoSEQ multiplex PCR, the repertoire was profiled, and TCRdb retains in-frame clones only, with some absent. Altogether about 120,000 clones are present, more than 70% being singletons, with the ten largest covering roughly 3%. This TCR came from a man aged 55 to 70 in good health. The sample comprised blood.

The CDR3 loop reads CASSFGTQRRSGTEAFF. The CDR3, as DNA: TGTGCCAGCAGTTTCGGTACACAGAGGAGGAGTGGCACTGAAGCTTTCTTT. The V and J genes are TRBV27 and TRBJ1-1; D not resolved. The germline CDR1 and CDR2 sequences are MNHEY and SMNVEV (reference sequence). Trimming removed 3 bases from V and 4 bases from J, with 21 bases in between. This CDR3 has 17 residues.